The 30 T cell receptor beta chains reported below all come from one sample, sequenced in a study of shared clonotypes between healthy human individuals. Using immunoSEQ multiplex PCR, the repertoire was profiled, and TCRdb retains in-frame clones only, with some absent. The table has hundreds of thousands of clones, about 90% seen once. It was CD45RO-negative cells, positively selected for CCR7, that made up naive CD8 cells, with terminally differentiated effector memory CD45RA+ cells excluded. The sequencing input was naive CD8+ T cells sorted from blood. Source of these receptors: a man aged 30 to 45 in good health.

This sequence joins TRBV27 and TRBJ2-3; maybe TRBD2 (5 bases). Germline values: CDR1 MNHEY, CDR2 SMNVEV (reference sequence). The CDR3 totals 14 residues. V shed 6 bases and J shed 13 bases, with 23 bases lying between them. The CDR3 sequence is CASRRNPEGDPEYF. The CDR3 DNA follows: TGTGCCAGCAGGAGAAACCCAGAGGGTGATCCGGAGTATTTT.

The rearrangement joins TRBV7-9 to TRBJ1-6, with D tentatively TRBD1 (5 bases). Germline lookup yields CDR1 SEHNR and CDR2 FQNEAQ (reference sequence). Trimming stripped 3 bases from V and 0 bases from J, with 9 bases between. The CDR3 is 16 amino acids. The DNA for the CDR3 is TGTGCCAGCAGCTTGGGGGGGAGCTCCTATAATTCACCCCTCCACTTT. Its protein product is CASSLGGSSYNSPLHF.

Notes on this clone: Other DNA sequences in this sample translate to the same CDR3. CDR3 nucleotides: TGTGCCAGCAGCCAAGAGCGGACCCTCACTGAAGCTTTCTTT. As protein: CASSQERTLTEAFF. This sequence joins TRBV4-2 and TRBJ1-1; D is unresolved. The CDR3 has 14 amino acids. Germline V gene sequence: CDR1 LGHNA, CDR2 YNFKEQ. V shed 0 bases and J shed 4 bases, with 9 bases lying between them.

The chain employs TRBV4-1 and TRBJ2-7; tentative D call: TRBD1 (5 bases). CDR3 length equals 15 residues. Germline V gene sequence: CDR1 MGHRA, CDR2 YSYEKL. V gave up 6 bases and J gave up 5 bases, with 20 bases separating them. Written as DNA, the CDR3 is TGCGCCAGCAGTCCTGGCGGTTTGATAGGGGACGAGCAGTACTTC. Translation gives CASSPGGLIGDEQYF.

This chain connects TRBV4-3 to TRBJ1-1; tentative D call: TRBD1 (6 bases). Germline-derived CDR1 and CDR2 are LGHNA and YSLEER. The V and J ends lost 0 bases and 3 bases respectively, with 11 bases between them. CDR3 length: 15 residues. The CDR3 spells CASSQDRGGDTEAFF. DNA of the CDR3: TGCGCCAGCAGCCAAGACAGGGGTGGCGACACTGAAGCTTTCTTT.

The V call is TRBV5-1, the J call TRBJ1-1; D is perhaps TRBD1 (5 bases). The CDR3 runs to 15 residues. Germline loops: CDR1 SGHRS, CDR2 YFSETQ. V was clipped by 4 bases and J by 1 base, with 14 bases between them. In nucleotides, the CDR3 is TGCGCCAGCAGCCTCAAACAGGTCGAGAACACTGAAGCTTTCTTT. Translation: CASSLKQVENTEAFF.

This clone has only one observation. This chain connects TRBV7-9 to TRBJ2-5; tentatively, D is TRBD2 (7 bases). Germline V gene sequence: CDR1 SEHNR, CDR2 FQNEAQ (reference sequence). The length of the CDR3 is 14 residues. The germline V and J ends were trimmed by 2 bases and 3 bases, with 10 bases remaining between them. The DNA of the CDR3 is TGTGCCAGCAGCTTATTAGGGGGGGAAGAGACCCAGTACTTC. As protein: CASSLLGGEETQYF. The variable domain in full, with the rest retrieved from reference TRBV7-9 and TRBJ2-5, is DTGVSQNPRHKITKRGQNVTFRCDPISEHNRLYWYRQTLGQGPEFLTYFQNEAQLEKSRLLSDRFSAERPKGSFSTLEIQRTEQGDSAMYLCASSLLGGEETQYFGPGTRLLVL.

This CDR3 is CASRGATADEQYF. The DNA of the CDR3 is TGTGCCAGCAGGGGAGCTACAGCGGACGAGCAGTACTTC. This chain uses TRBV28 with TRBJ2-7, with D possibly being TRBD2 (5 bases). CDR3 length: 13 amino acids. Germline V CDR1 and CDR2: MDHEN, SYDVKM. Trimming took 6 bases from V and 5 from J, leaving 14 bases between them.

This chain uses TRBV5-6 with TRBJ2-7; D is ambiguous. V lost 2 bases to trimming and J lost 2 bases, with 14 bases between them. From germline, CDR1 is SGHDT and CDR2 YYEEEE. The CDR3 has 15 residues. CDR3 loop: CASSFSHMLTYEQYF. The CDR3 nucleotides are TGTGCCAGCAGCTTTAGCCACATGCTCACCTACGAGCAGTACTTC.

The sample holds one count of this clone. This specimen includes other DNA sequences encoding the same CDR3. V gene TRBV6-6 combines with J gene TRBJ2-5; D ambiguous. With 2 bases removed from V and 2 bases from J, the gap between germline ends came to 3 bases. Germline V gene lookup returns CDR1 MNHNY and CDR2 SVGAGI (reference sequence). The CDR3 runs to 12 residues. The CDR3 protein is CASSYGQETQYF. The CDR3 DNA reads as TGTGCCAGCAGTTACGGGCAAGAGACCCAGTACTTC.

V and J are TRBV5-4 and TRBJ2-3; 7 bases match TRBD2. Germline values: CDR1 SGHNT, CDR2 YYREEE (reference sequence). Losses at the gene ends were 0 bases for V and 5 bases for J; bases not matched to a gene: 12. The CDR3 spans 17 residues. CDR3 amino acids: CASSLAWREGLRDTQYF. The CDR3 DNA reads as TGTGCCAGCAGCTTGGCCTGGAGGGAGGGCCTGAGAGATACGCAGTATTTT.

This chain uses TRBV5-4 with TRBJ2-4; TRBD2 agrees at 14 bases. The trim removed 4 bases at V and 6 bases at J, leaving 12 bases unmatched. The CDR3 loop spans 18 amino acids. In germline, CDR1 is SGHNT, CDR2 YYREEE (reference sequence). The CDR3 loop is CASSDPGLAGVGGNIQYF. CDR3 nucleotides: TGTGCCAGCAGCGACCCGGGACTAGCGGGAGTGGGGGGAAACATTCAGTACTTC.

This sequence joins TRBV7-9 and TRBJ2-3; 7 nucleotides match TRBD1. CDR1 and CDR2 from the germline V gene are SEHNR and FQNEAQ (reference sequence). V lost 4 bases to trimming and J lost 2 bases; unmatched junction nucleotides: 9. The CDR3 is 16 amino acids. For the CDR3, the DNA is TGTGCCAGCAGCTCAAGGACAGGAGCTAACACAGATACGCAGTATTTT. This translates into CASSSRTGANTDTQYF.

This clone was recorded once. The chain employs TRBV27 and TRBJ2-1; 12 bases map to TRBD2. The CDR3 is 15 residues long. Germline loops: CDR1 MNHEY, CDR2 SMNVEV (reference sequence). With V trimmed by 5 bases and J by 4 bases, 3 bases remained unmatched. DNA of the CDR3: TGTGCCAGCAGTGTACTAGCGGGAGGATACAATGAGCAGTTCTTC. Translating it yields CASSVLAGGYNEQFF.

This rearrangement joins TRBV27 to TRBJ2-1; D remains unclear. The CDR3 runs to 10 residues. Trimming left V 8 bases short and J 9 bases short, with 8 bases between. The germline CDR1 and CDR2 sequences are MNHEY and SMNVEV (reference sequence). DNA for the CDR3: TGTGCCAGCGGGGTTCCTGAGCAGTTCTTC. Translating gives CASGVPEQFF.

This clone was counted only a few times. This chain connects TRBV7-9 to TRBJ2-2, with 8 bases aligning to TRBD2. Germline-derived CDR1 and CDR2 are SEHNR and FQNEAQ (reference sequence). This CDR3 has 18 amino acids. V was pared by 4 bases and J by 0 bases, with 10 bases of the junction left unmatched. In nucleotides, the CDR3 is TGTGCCAGCAGCTCGACTAGCGTCACGTTTACGAACACCGGGGAGCTGTTTTTT. It codes for CASSSTSVTFTNTGELFF. The full variable domain, in which reference TRBV7-9 and TRBJ2-2 provide the parts outside the CDR3, is DTGVSQNPRHKITKRGQNVTFRCDPISEHNRLYWYRQTLGQGPEFLTYFQNEAQLEKSRLLSDRFSAERPKGSFSTLEIQRTEQGDSAMYLCASSSTSVTFTNTGELFFGEGSRLTVL.

This clone turned up a few times. This chain links TRBV30 with TRBJ2-3; D tentatively reads TRBD1 or TRBD2 (5 bases each). Germline V lookup: CDR1 GTSNPN, CDR2 SVGIG (reference sequence). There are 18 residues in the CDR3. Trimming shortened V by 0 bases and J by 4 bases, and 23 bases separated the two germline ends. As DNA, the CDR3 is TGTGCCTGGAGTGTACCCGACCTCATGAGGGGTAGCCCAGATACGCAGTATTTT. This gives the protein CAWSVPDLMRGSPDTQYF.

The genes are TRBV9 and TRBJ2-1; TRBD2 might be the D (6 bases). V dropped 5 bases and J dropped 4 bases, with 22 bases sitting between them. Per the germline V gene, CDR1 is SGDLS and CDR2 is YYNGEE. The CDR3 contains 17 residues. CDR3: CASSLHLAPTSYNEQFF. The CDR3 bases are TGTGCCAGCAGTTTACATCTAGCGCCGACCTCATACAATGAGCAGTTCTTC.

The V and J genes are TRBV4-1 and TRBJ2-7; D is possibly TRBD1 (6 bases). The CDR3 spans 14 residues. CDR1 is MGHRA and CDR2 is YSYEKL in the germline V gene. The V and J ends lost 1 base and 2 bases respectively, with 9 bases between them. CDR3 DNA sequence: TGCGCCAGCAGCCAAGCAGGGGCCCCCTACGAGCAGTACTTC. Translated, it gives CASSQAGAPYEQYF.

The V gene is TRBV28, the J gene TRBJ2-1; 10 nucleotides align to TRBD2. Germline CDR1 MDHEN, CDR2 SYDVKM. Trimming removed 5 bases from V and 4 bases from J; junction bases left unmatched: 2. The length of the CDR3 is 14 residues. In nucleotides, the CDR3 is TGTGCCAGCAGTACTAGCGGGGATTACAATGAGCAGTTCTTC. This gives the protein CASSTSGDYNEQFF.

In this sample, this clone turned up a few times. The rearrangement links TRBV6-5 to TRBJ2-7; 11 bases are shared with TRBD2. The trim removed 6 bases at V and 4 bases at J, leaving 5 bases unmatched. The length of the CDR3 is 14 residues. CDR1 is MNHEY, CDR2 SVGAGI, per germline. As DNA, the CDR3 is TGTGCCAGCAGCCTTGGGACTAGCGGTTACGAGCAGTACTTC. Amino acid sequence: CASSLGTSGYEQYF.

V and J are TRBV11-2 and TRBJ2-1; 9 bases agree with TRBD2. Germline CDR1 reads SGHAT; CDR2 reads FQNNGV. V gave up 4 bases and J gave up 0 bases; unmatched junction bases: 4. The CDR3 loop spans 16 amino acids. DNA of the CDR3: TGTGCCAGCAGCTCTTTGACTAGCGGCTCCTACAATGAGCAGTTCTTC. Protein: CASSSLTSGSYNEQFF.

A single count supports this clone. The V call is TRBV7-6, the J call TRBJ2-3, with 8 bases identical to TRBD2. The CDR3 has 14 amino acids. Germline values: CDR1 SGHVS, CDR2 FNYEAQ. V trimming: 5 bases; J trimming: 6 bases; junction bases outside the gene matches: 7. Here the CDR3 DNA reads TGTGCCAGCAGCCCCTTCGCTAGCGGGGATACGCAGTATTTT. Residues: CASSPFASGDTQYF.

This sequence joins TRBV5-5 and TRBJ2-7; 7 bases match TRBD2. This CDR3 comprises 15 residues. Germline V CDR1 and CDR2: SGHKS, YYEKEE (reference sequence). Germline trimming cut 0 bases from V and 5 bases from J; bases unmatched to any gene: 8. CDR3 sequence reads: CASSLGWGGLNEQYF. The CDR3 nucleotides are TGTGCCAGCAGCTTGGGTTGGGGAGGGCTCAACGAGCAGTACTTC.

The chain employs TRBV10-2 and TRBJ2-2; TRBD1 matches at 7 bases. CDR1 and CDR2 (germline): WSHSY, SAAADI. CDR3 length equals 14 residues. The trim removed 7 bases at V and 6 bases at J, leaving 8 bases unmatched. CDR3: CASTKTQGAGELFF. CDR3 nucleotide sequence: TGCGCCAGCACCAAAACTCAGGGGGCCGGGGAGCTGTTTTTT.

The J gene is TRBJ2-1, the V gene TRBV2; D is undetermined. The germline gives CDR1 SNHLY, CDR2 FYNNEI. V was shortened by 7 bases and J by 8 bases, with 18 bases between the two germline ends. This CDR3 region has 14 residues. The CDR3 reads CASNHFGSTHEQFF. The CDR3 DNA is TGTGCCAGCAATCATTTTGGCTCGACCCATGAGCAGTTCTTC.

This chain joins TRBV29-1 and TRBJ2-2; D ambiguous. The CDR3 sequence is 13 residues long. V was pared by 3 bases and J by 0 bases, with 5 bases between. The germline V gene has CDR1 SQVTM and CDR2 ANQGSEA. CDR3 nucleotides: TGCAGCGTTGAGCCCCCGAACACCGGGGAGCTGTTTTTT. Translating it yields CSVEPPNTGELFF.

This clone was detected only once. V and J are TRBV10-2 and TRBJ2-3; D gene uncertain. V was clipped by 8 bases and J by 6 bases, with 12 bases between them. Germline CDR1 and CDR2: WSHSY and SAAADI. The CDR3 runs 12 residues. The CDR3: CASGDWRDTQYF. The DNA of the CDR3 is TGCGCCAGCGGAGACTGGCGGGATACGCAGTATTTT.

The chain combines TRBV13 with TRBJ1-4; D is unresolved. V lost 3 bases and J 11 bases, leaving 16 bases between the germline ends. The CDR3 is made up of 14 amino acids. Germline V lookup: CDR1 PRHDT, CDR2 FYEKMQ (reference sequence). CDR3 protein: CASSFGPEVGKLFF. CDR3 nucleotides: TGTGCCAGCAGCTTTGGACCAGAGGTGGGGAAACTGTTTTTT. The full variable domain, completed using reference TRBV13 and TRBJ1-4, is AAGVIQSPRHLIKEKRETATLKCYPIPRHDTVYWYQQGPGQDPQFLISFYEKMQSDKGSIPDRFSAQQFSDYHSELNMSSLELGDSALYFCASSFGPEVGKLFFGSGTQLSVL.

The chain joins TRBV9 to TRBJ2-3, with TRBD1 identical over 7 bases. V lost 1 base to trimming and J lost 1 base; unmatched junction nucleotides: 6. This CDR3 has 16 residues. The germline CDR1 and CDR2 sequences are SGDLS and YYNGEE. CDR3 loop: CASSVWDGTGTDTQYF. The DNA of the CDR3 is TGTGCCAGCAGCGTATGGGACGGGACAGGCACAGATACGCAGTATTTT.